This paragraph covers one T cell receptor beta chain sequence. This record belongs to a study of blood T cell repertoires in COVID-19. Overall study context: The samples span acute and convalescent COVID-19 from the United States, Italy and Spain.

TCRdb's table, derived via immunoSEQ multiplex PCR, lists solely in-frame clones and lacks some. Here the sample spans some 66,000 clones, just under 90% being singletons. The V gene's germline CDR1 is MNHEY and CDR2 SMNVEV (reference sequence). V gave up 3 bases and J gave up 4 bases, with 16 bases separating them. The CDR3 consists of 16 residues. The chain couples TRBV27 to TRBJ2-1, with D possibly being TRBD1 (6 bases). The source material was peripheral blood. The TCR sequence derives from a human donor with active COVID-19. The donor label of this sample is uncertain. This chain's CDR3 is CASSFERQARYNEQFF. CDR3 DNA sequence: TGTGCCAGCAGTTTTGAGCGACAGGCCCGGTACAATGAGCAGTTCTTC.